This is a list of T cell receptor beta chains from one sample in a study of shared clonotypes between healthy human individuals. The repertoire was sequenced with immunoSEQ multiplex PCR; TCRdb's copy has only in-frame clones and lacks some. This table has 2 million to 2.5 million clones, 93% appearing once. Sequencing used naive CD4+ T cells from PBMCs. Source of these receptors: a man younger than 30 in good health. Some clones in this sample may be carry-over from other donors' samples. Each CDR3 is given without its conserved first and last residue. Fields, in order: V gene, D gene, CDR3 protein. A D gene is named only where the DNA matches it firmly.

v_gene: TRBV6-6; d_gene: NA; CDR3aa: ASSYSRGPYEQY
v_gene: TRBV10-2; d_gene: NA; CDR3aa: ASSERGADNEKLF
v_gene: TRBV10-1; d_gene: NA; CDR3aa: ASIHTGTHMYQETQY
v_gene: TRBV28; d_gene: NA; CDR3aa: ASSTRVLNNEQF
v_gene: TRBV29-1; d_gene: NA; CDR3aa: SAGRGESTGELF
v_gene: TRBV5-1; d_gene: NA; CDR3aa: ASSLFGQPYEQY
v_gene: TRBV10-3; d_gene: NA; CDR3aa: AISESGPLRDYGYT
v_gene: TRBV9; d_gene: NA; CDR3aa: ASSRRGRGLSYEQY
v_gene: TRBV11-2; d_gene: NA; CDR3aa: ASSSTVGALH
v_gene: TRBV18; d_gene: NA; CDR3aa: ASSPDKLALEGYT
v_gene: TRBV15; d_gene: TRBD2; CDR3aa: ATSSDRRGTSTY
v_gene: TRBV18; d_gene: NA; CDR3aa: ASSPGFGGNTEAF
v_gene: TRBV5-4; d_gene: NA; CDR3aa: ASSLVGAGFYEQY
v_gene: TRBV2; d_gene: NA; CDR3aa: ASSPNYEQY
v_gene: TRBV28; d_gene: NA; CDR3aa: ASSSEGAQH
v_gene: TRBV7-2; d_gene: TRBD1; CDR3aa: ASSLVWQGAGRAF
v_gene: TRBV5-1; d_gene: TRBD2; CDR3aa: ASSKGLAGVSYEQY
v_gene: TRBV5-1; d_gene: NA; CDR3aa: ASSSQTVYNEQF
v_gene: TRBV5-1; d_gene: TRBD2; CDR3aa: ASSTGTSGYNEQF
v_gene: TRBV19; d_gene: NA; CDR3aa: ASRSLGDQETQY
v_gene: TRBV4-1; d_gene: NA; CDR3aa: ASSLPPQGHIEAF
v_gene: TRBV15; d_gene: NA; CDR3aa: ATSRGGVAIGEQF
v_gene: TRBV7-2; d_gene: NA; CDR3aa: ASSLLRRGEQF
v_gene: TRBV28; d_gene: NA; CDR3aa: ASSGPWGGQYQPQH
v_gene: TRBV27; d_gene: TRBD2; CDR3aa: ASTRTFGGAANTGELF
v_gene: TRBV30; d_gene: TRBD1; CDR3aa: AWSSGQGDYGYT
v_gene: TRBV9; d_gene: TRBD1; CDR3aa: ASSVRPIRDRVPDTQY
v_gene: TRBV6-1; d_gene: NA; CDR3aa: ASGSRDAYEQY
v_gene: TRBV9; d_gene: NA; CDR3aa: ASSVGVPNNEQF
v_gene: TRBV19; d_gene: NA; CDR3aa: ASSDIDRYYGYT
v_gene: TRBV11-3; d_gene: TRBD1; CDR3aa: ASSLGGQATYEQY
v_gene: TRBV5-1; d_gene: NA; CDR3aa: ASSTTSRDNEQF
v_gene: TRBV7-2; d_gene: NA; CDR3aa: ASSLAQNYEQY
v_gene: TRBV15; d_gene: NA; CDR3aa: ATSYIGGLSYGYT
v_gene: TRBV30; d_gene: TRBD2; CDR3aa: AWGPTSGINEQF
v_gene: TRBV18; d_gene: NA; CDR3aa: ASSKGTDTQY
v_gene: TRBV7-2; d_gene: TRBD2; CDR3aa: ASSFSSGIYNEQF
v_gene: TRBV4-3; d_gene: NA; CDR3aa: ASSQLDSSGNTIY
v_gene: TRBV11-1; d_gene: NA; CDR3aa: ASSSQGRQETQY
v_gene: TRBV5-1; d_gene: TRBD2; CDR3aa: ASSLAGGPYEQY
v_gene: TRBV5-6; d_gene: TRBD1; CDR3aa: ASSLYGQGAGNQPQH
v_gene: TRBV12-5; d_gene: NA; CDR3aa: ASGLGGGEQY
v_gene: TRBV7-2; d_gene: NA; CDR3aa: ASSRGAYEQY
v_gene: TRBV28; d_gene: NA; CDR3aa: ASRPPIGRLLAKNIQY
v_gene: TRBV15; d_gene: TRBD1; CDR3aa: ATSRTGTRVDEKLF
v_gene: TRBV28; d_gene: NA; CDR3aa: ASSLGGTQMNTEAF
v_gene: TRBV30; d_gene: NA; CDR3aa: AWSVIGGAISGNTIY
v_gene: TRBV19; d_gene: NA; CDR3aa: ASSPSRGPSGANVLT
v_gene: TRBV28; d_gene: NA; CDR3aa: ASRMGGLGEKLF
v_gene: TRBV4-1; d_gene: NA; CDR3aa: ASSHPLSGRVNTEAF
v_gene: TRBV10-2; d_gene: TRBD2; CDR3aa: ASSVGGRAETQY